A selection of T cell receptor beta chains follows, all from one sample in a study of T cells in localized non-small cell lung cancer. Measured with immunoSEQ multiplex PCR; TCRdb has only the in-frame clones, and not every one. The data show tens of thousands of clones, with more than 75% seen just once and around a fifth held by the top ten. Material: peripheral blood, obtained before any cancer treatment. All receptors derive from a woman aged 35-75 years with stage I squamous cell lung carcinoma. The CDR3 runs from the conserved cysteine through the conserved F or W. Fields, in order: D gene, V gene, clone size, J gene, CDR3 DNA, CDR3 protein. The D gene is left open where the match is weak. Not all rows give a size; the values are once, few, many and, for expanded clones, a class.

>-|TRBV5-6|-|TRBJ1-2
TGTGCCAGCAGCTCCCTTAACTATGGCTACACCTTC
CASSSLNYGYTF
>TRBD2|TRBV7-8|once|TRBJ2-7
TGTGCCAGCAGCCAACTAGCGGCTCCCTCCGAGCAGTACTTC
CASSQLAAPSEQYF
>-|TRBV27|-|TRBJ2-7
TGTGCCAGCAGTTTGGAAGGACACGTCCGGTACGAGCAGTACTTC
CASSLEGHVRYEQYF
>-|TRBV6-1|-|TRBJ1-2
TGTGCCAGCAGTGAAGGACATATCTATGGCTACACCTTC
CASSEGHIYGYTF
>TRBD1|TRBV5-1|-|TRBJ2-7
TGCGCCAGCAGCGCCGGGACAGGGGGCTACGAGCAGTACTTC
CASSAGTGGYEQYF
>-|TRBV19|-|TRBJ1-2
TGTGCCAGTAGTATAGGTGGGCTGACGGGGGGCCTCCTTGGCTACACCTTC
CASSIGGLTGGLLGYTF
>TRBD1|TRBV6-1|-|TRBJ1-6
TGTGCCAGCAGTCCCAGGGACAGAAATAATTCACCCCTCCACTTT
CASSPRDRNNSPLHF
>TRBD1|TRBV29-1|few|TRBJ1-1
TGCAGCGTGATTGGACAGGGGGGCACTGAAGCTTTCTTT
CSVIGQGGTEAFF
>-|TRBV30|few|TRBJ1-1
TGTGCCTGGAGGCGGGGCCCAGGGAGCACTGAAGCTTTCTTT
CAWRRGPGSTEAFF
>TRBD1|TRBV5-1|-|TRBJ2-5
TGCGCCAGCAGCCTACAGGGGCAAGAGACCCAGTACTTC
CASSLQGQETQYF
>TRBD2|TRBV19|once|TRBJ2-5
TGTGCCAGTAGTCCTGGACTAGCGGGGGAGGAGACCCAGTACTTC
CASSPGLAGEETQYF
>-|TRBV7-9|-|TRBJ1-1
TGTGCCAGCAGCTTAGATGGGCAGGGAGGGACTGAAGCTTTCTTT
CASSLDGQGGTEAFF
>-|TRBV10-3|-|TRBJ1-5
TGTGCCTCCAGGACAGGCAATCAGCCCCAGCATTTT
CASRTGNQPQHF
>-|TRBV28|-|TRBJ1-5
TGTGCCAGCAGCCGAATAGGGCCCCAGCATTTT
CASSRIGPQHF
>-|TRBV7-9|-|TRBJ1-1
TGTGCCAGCAGCTGGGGAGGGTCGGACACTGAAGCTTTCTTT
CASSWGGSDTEAFF
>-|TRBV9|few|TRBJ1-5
TGTGCCAGCAGCGTAGGCGGGTATGGTCAGCCCCAGCATTTT
CASSVGGYGQPQHF
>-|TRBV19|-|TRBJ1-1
TGTGCCAGTAGTATAGCACTCAACACTGAAGCTTTCTTT
CASSIALNTEAFF
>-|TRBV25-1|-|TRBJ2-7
TGTGCCAGCAGTGAAGGGTCGACAGGTCTCGAGCAGTACTTC
CASSEGSTGLEQYF
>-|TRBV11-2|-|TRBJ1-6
TGTGCCAGCAGCTTTGAGGGGAGGGTCAACAAGTCACCCCTCCACTTT
CASSFEGRVNKSPLHF
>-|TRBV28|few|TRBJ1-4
TGTGCCAGCAGCCCGCTTACTAGAGGGGAAAAACTGTTTTTT
CASSPLTRGEKLFF
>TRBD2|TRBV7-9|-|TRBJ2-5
TGTGCCAGCAGCTTACTAGCGGGGGGGAGAGGAGAGACCCAGTACTTC
CASSLLAGGRGETQYF
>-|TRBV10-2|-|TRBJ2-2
TGCGCCAGCAGTGAGTTGACGGAGCTGTTTTTT
CASSELTELFF
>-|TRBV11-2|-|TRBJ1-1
TGTGCCAGCAGCTTAGGCCGAACTGAAGCTTTCTTT
CASSLGRTEAFF
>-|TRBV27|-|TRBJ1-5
TGTGCCAGCAGTTACAGGATCAATCAGCCCCAGCATTTT
CASSYRINQPQHF
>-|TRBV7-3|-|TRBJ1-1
TGTGCCAGCAGCCCAGAGACAGTGCACACTGAAGCTTTCTTT
CASSPETVHTEAFF
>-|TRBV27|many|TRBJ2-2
TGTGCCAGCAGTTCACAGAGGGGCCTCGGGGAGCTGTTTTTT
CASSSQRGLGELFF
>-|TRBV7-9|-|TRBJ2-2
TGTGCCAGCAGCTTTCATGGGACCGGGGAGCTGTTTTTT
CASSFHGTGELFF
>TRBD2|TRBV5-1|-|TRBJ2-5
TGCGCCAGCAGCCCCGGGACTAGCGGGGGGGCCGCGGGACAGACCCAGTACTTC
CASSPGTSGGAAGQTQYF
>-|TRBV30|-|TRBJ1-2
TGTGCCTGGGTCCTCCAGAAGAGGGGCTACACCTTC
CAWVLQKRGYTF
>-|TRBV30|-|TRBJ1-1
TGTGCCTGGAGTACAGGACAGCCGAACTCTTTCACTGAAGCTTTCTTT
CAWSTGQPNSFTEAFF
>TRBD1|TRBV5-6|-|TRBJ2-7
TGTGCCAGCAGCCCCCCGACAGGGCTGTACGAGCAGTACTTC
CASSPPTGLYEQYF
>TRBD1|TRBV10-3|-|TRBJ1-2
TGTGCCATCAGTGGGGGGGGACAGGGTTCCTATGGCTACACCTTC
CAISGGGQGSYGYTF
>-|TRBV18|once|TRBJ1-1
TGTGCCAGCTCATTACAGAACAGGAACACTGAAGCTTTCTTT
CASSLQNRNTEAFF
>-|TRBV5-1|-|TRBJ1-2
TGCGCCAGCAGCTTGGGGCCTGCCAATGGCTACACCTTC
CASSLGPANGYTF
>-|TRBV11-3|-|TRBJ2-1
TGTGCCAGCAGCTTAGGAGCAAAGTACAATGAGCAGTTCTTC
CASSLGAKYNEQFF
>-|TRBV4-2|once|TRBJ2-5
TGTGCCAGCAGCCAAGGTGGGTCTAGCGCGGGGGCCGAAGAGACCCAGTACTTC
CASSQGGSSAGAEETQYF
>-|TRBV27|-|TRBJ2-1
TGTGCCAGCAGTCCACCGCAGGGGGGGCGAATTTACAATGAGCAGTTCTTC
CASSPPQGGRIYNEQFF
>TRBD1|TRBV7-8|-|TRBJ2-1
TGTGCCAGCAGTTATCCGGGACAGGGCTCCTACAATGAGCAGTTCTTC
CASSYPGQGSYNEQFF
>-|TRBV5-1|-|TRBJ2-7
TGCGCCAGCGGGACGGGCGCGGGTGCCTCCTACGAGCAGTACTTC
CASGTGAGASYEQYF
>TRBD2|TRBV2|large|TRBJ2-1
TGTGCCGTACCGAGCGGGGGGGACTACAATGAGCAGTTCTTC
CAVPSGGDYNEQFF
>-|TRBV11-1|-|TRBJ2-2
TGTGCCAGCAGCCGGACTGGCGGGGAGCTGTTTTTT
CASSRTGGELFF
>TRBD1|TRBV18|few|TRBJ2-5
TGTGCCAGCTCACCTGGGACAGGGGGAAAAGAGACCCAGTACTTC
CASSPGTGGKETQYF
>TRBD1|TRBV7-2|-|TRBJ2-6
TGTGCCAGCAGCTCCGATCCGGGACAGGGGATCGCTGGGGCCAACGTCCTGACTTTC
CASSSDPGQGIAGANVLTF
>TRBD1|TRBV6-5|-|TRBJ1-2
TGTGCCAGCAGTACCGACAGGGGAAACTATGGCTACACCTTC
CASSTDRGNYGYTF
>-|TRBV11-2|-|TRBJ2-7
TGTGCCAGCAGCTTGGCAGGCAGCTACGAGCAGTACTTC
CASSLAGSYEQYF